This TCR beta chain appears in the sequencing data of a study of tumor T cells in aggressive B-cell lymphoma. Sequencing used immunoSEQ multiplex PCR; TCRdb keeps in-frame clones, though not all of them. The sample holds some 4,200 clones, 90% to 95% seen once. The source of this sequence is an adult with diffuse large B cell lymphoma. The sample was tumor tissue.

The CDR3 reads CASSPRGAGDYEQYF. DNA for the CDR3: TGTGCCAGCAGCCCCCGAGGGGCGGGAGACTACGAGCAGTACTTC. The chain combines TRBV7-6 with TRBJ2-5, with 7 bases aligning to TRBD2. The tail of the sequence fits TRBJ2-7 better, so the J call may be wrong. CDR1 SGHVS and CDR2 FNYEAQ come from the germline V gene. The CDR3 loop spans 15 amino acids.